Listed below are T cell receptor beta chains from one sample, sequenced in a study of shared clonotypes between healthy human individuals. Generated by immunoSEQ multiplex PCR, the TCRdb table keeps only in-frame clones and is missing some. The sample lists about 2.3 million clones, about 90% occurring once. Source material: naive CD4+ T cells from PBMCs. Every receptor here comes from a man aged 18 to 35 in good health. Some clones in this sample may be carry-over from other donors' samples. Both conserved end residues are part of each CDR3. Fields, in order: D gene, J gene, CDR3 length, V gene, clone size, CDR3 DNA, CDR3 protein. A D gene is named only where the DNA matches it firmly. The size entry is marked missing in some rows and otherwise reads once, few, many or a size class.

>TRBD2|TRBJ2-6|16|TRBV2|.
TGTGCCAGCATGGGACTAGCGGGAGGTGGGGCCAACGTCCTGACTTTC
CASMGLAGGGANVLTF
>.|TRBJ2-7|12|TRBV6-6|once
TGTGCCAGCTCGACAGGCACGATAGAGCAGTACTTC
CASSTGTIEQYF
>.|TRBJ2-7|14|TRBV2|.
TGTGCCAGCAGCCTTTTAACAGGGTTTTACGAGCAGTACTTC
CASSLLTGFYEQYF
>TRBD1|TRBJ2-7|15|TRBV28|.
TGTGCCAGCAGTTTCCAACGGACAGGGGGGTACGAGCAGTACTTC
CASSFQRTGGYEQYF
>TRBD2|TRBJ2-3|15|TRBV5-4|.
TGTGCCAGCAGCTTCGGGACTAGCGGGAGAGATACGCAGTATTTT
CASSFGTSGRDTQYF
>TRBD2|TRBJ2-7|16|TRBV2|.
TGTGCCAGCAGTCGTCATCGGGCGGGAGGGACCTACGAGCAGTACTTC
CASSRHRAGGTYEQYF
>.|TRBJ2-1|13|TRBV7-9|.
TGTGCCAGCAGCCCCGCTATGGGGGGCAATCAGCTCTTC
CASSPAMGGNQLF
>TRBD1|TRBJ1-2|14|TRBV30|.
TGTGCCTGGAAAATCCCAGGGGGCGCCTATGGCTACACCTTC
CAWKIPGGAYGYTF
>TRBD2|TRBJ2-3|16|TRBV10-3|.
TGTGCCATCAGTGAGTCGATGGAACTAGCGGTGGATACGCAGTATTTT
CAISESMELAVDTQYF
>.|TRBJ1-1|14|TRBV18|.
TGTGCCAGCTCACCATTGGCCTCGAGAACTGAAGCTTTCTTT
CASSPLASRTEAFF
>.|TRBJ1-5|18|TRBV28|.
TGTGCCAGCAGATCATTAAGTCGGGGAATCTATAGCAATCAGCCCCAGCATTTT
CASRSLSRGIYSNQPQHF
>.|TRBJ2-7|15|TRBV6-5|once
TGTGCCAGCAGTTACTCCCCGGGACACTCGTACGAGCAGTACTTC
CASSYSPGHSYEQYF
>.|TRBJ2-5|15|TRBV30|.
TGTGCCTGGAGTGTGGGGGGGCTGTACCAAGAGACCCAGTACTTC
CAWSVGGLYQETQYF
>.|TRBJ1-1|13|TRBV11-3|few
TGTGCCAGCAGCTTTACCGGGACGAGTGAAGCTTTCTTT
CASSFTGTSEAFF
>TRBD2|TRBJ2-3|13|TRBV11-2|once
TGTGCCAGCAGGATAGCGGGCGGGGATACGCAGTATTTT
CASRIAGGDTQYF
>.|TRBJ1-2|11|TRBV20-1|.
TGCAGTGCCTCCTCGAACTATGGCTACACCTTC
CSASSNYGYTF
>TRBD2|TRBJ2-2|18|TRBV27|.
TGTGCCAGCAGCAGGAGGCTAGCGGGTAGTCCGAACACCGGGGAGCTGTTTTTT
CASSRRLAGSPNTGELFF
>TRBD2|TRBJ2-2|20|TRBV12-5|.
TGTGCTAGTGGTTTGGTACAGGGGACTAGCGGGAGGGCTATCACCGGGGAGCTGTTTTTT
CASGLVQGTSGRAITGELFF
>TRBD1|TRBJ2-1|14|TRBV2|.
TGTGCCAGCAGTTCGGACAGGGGGGTGAATGAGCAGTTCTTC
CASSSDRGVNEQFF
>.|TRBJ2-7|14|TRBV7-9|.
TGTGCCAGCAGTTTTCCGGGACGGGTGTACGAGCAGTACTTC
CASSFPGRVYEQYF
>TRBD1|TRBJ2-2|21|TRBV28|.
TGTGCCAGCAGTTCAGGGGGGATTTGGGACAGGGGTAAAAGGAGAACCGGGGAGCTGTTTTTT
CASSSGGIWDRGKRRTGELFF
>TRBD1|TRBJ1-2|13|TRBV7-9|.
TGTGCCAGCACCCGGGGACAGAACTATGGCTACACCTTC
CASTRGQNYGYTF
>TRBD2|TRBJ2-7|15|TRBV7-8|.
TGTGCCAGCAGCTTAATGGGACTAGCGGTCTACGAGCAGTACTTC
CASSLMGLAVYEQYF